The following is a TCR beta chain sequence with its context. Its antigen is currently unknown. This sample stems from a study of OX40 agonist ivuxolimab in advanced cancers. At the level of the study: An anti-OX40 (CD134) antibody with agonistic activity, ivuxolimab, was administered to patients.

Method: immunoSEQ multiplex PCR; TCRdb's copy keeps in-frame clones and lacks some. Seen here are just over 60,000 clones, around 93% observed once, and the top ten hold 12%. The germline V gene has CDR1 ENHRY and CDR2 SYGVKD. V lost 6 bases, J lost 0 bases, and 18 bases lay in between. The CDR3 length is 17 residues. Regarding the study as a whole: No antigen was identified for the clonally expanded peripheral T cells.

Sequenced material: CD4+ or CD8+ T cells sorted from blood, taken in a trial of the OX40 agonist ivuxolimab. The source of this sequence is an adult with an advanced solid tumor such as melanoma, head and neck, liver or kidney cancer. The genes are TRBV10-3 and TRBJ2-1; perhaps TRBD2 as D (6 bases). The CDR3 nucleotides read TGTGCCATCAGGACCTCCGAAAGCGGGTACTCCTACAATGAGCAGTTCTTC. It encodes CAIRTSESGYSYNEQFF.